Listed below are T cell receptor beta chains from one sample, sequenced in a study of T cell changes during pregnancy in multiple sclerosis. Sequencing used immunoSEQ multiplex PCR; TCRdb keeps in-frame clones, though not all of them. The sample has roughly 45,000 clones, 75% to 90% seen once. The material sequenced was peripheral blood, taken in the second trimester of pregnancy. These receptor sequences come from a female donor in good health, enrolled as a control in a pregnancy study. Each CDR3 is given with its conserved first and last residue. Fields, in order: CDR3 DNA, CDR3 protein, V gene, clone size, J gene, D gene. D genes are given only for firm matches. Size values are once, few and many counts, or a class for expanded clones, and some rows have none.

CDR3nt: TGTGCCAGCAGTGAACTGAGAGAAAAACTGTTTTTT
CDR3aa: CASSELREKLFF
v_gene: TRBV6-1
abundance: -
j_gene: TRBJ1-4
d_gene: -

CDR3nt: TGTGCCAGCAGCTTAGGGACTAGCGGCCCGAACGAGCAGTACTTC
CDR3aa: CASSLGTSGPNEQYF
v_gene: TRBV7-7
abundance: -
j_gene: TRBJ2-7
d_gene: TRBD2

CDR3nt: TGTGCCAGCAGTGAACAGGGGGCAGATACGCAGTATTTT
CDR3aa: CASSEQGADTQYF
v_gene: TRBV6-1
abundance: -
j_gene: TRBJ2-3
d_gene: TRBD1

CDR3nt: TGCAGCGCCCCCCGCCGAATTAGCGCCTACGAGCAGTACTTC
CDR3aa: CSAPRRISAYEQYF
v_gene: TRBV29-1
abundance: -
j_gene: TRBJ2-7
d_gene: -

CDR3nt: TGTGCCAGCAGTTCCCTTGCAACTAATGAAAAACTGTTTTTT
CDR3aa: CASSSLATNEKLFF
v_gene: TRBV27
abundance: -
j_gene: TRBJ1-4
d_gene: -

CDR3nt: TGTGCCAGCAGCTTACCCCCAAGACTAGCGGGACGACGGAATGAGCAGTTCTTC
CDR3aa: CASSLPPRLAGRRNEQFF
v_gene: TRBV7-9
abundance: -
j_gene: TRBJ2-1
d_gene: TRBD2

CDR3nt: TGTGCCAGCAGCTTAGTTGGGGGCTACGGGCAGCCCCAGCATTTT
CDR3aa: CASSLVGGYGQPQHF
v_gene: TRBV11-2
abundance: -
j_gene: TRBJ1-5
d_gene: -

CDR3nt: TGTGCCAGTAGATCAGCGGGGTTGCACACTGAAGCTTTCTTT
CDR3aa: CASRSAGLHTEAFF
v_gene: TRBV19
abundance: -
j_gene: TRBJ1-1
d_gene: -

CDR3nt: TGTGCCAGCAGCTTATCAGGGGCCGGGGACCAAGAGACCCAGTACTTC
CDR3aa: CASSLSGAGDQETQYF
v_gene: TRBV13
abundance: -
j_gene: TRBJ2-5
d_gene: -

CDR3nt: TGTGCCAGCAGCTTATATAGCGGGAGCCCAGAGACCCAGTACTTC
CDR3aa: CASSLYSGSPETQYF
v_gene: TRBV7-6
abundance: few
j_gene: TRBJ2-5
d_gene: TRBD2

CDR3nt: TGTGCCAGCAGAAGACAAACGAACACTGAAGCTTTCTTT
CDR3aa: CASRRQTNTEAFF
v_gene: TRBV28
abundance: -
j_gene: TRBJ1-1
d_gene: -

CDR3nt: TGTGCCAGCAGCCCTCGTGGACTAGCGGGACCGTTGTTCTTC
CDR3aa: CASSPRGLAGPLFF
v_gene: TRBV7-2
abundance: -
j_gene: TRBJ2-1
d_gene: TRBD2

CDR3nt: TGTGCCAGCAGCGTTGGGCGGGAGCGAGCTAGCACAGATACGCAGTATTTT
CDR3aa: CASSVGRERASTDTQYF
v_gene: TRBV9
abundance: -
j_gene: TRBJ2-3
d_gene: TRBD2

CDR3nt: TGTGCCAGTAGTATGAAGAGGGTTGATCATGAGCAGTTCTTC
CDR3aa: CASSMKRVDHEQFF
v_gene: TRBV19
abundance: few
j_gene: TRBJ2-1
d_gene: -

CDR3nt: TGTGCCAGTAGTACACTAGCGGGAGCGTACGGGGAGCTGTTTTTT
CDR3aa: CASSTLAGAYGELFF
v_gene: TRBV19
abundance: -
j_gene: TRBJ2-2
d_gene: TRBD2

CDR3nt: TGTGCCAGCAGCCGTATTTCCGGGGAGCTGTTTTTT
CDR3aa: CASSRISGELFF
v_gene: TRBV11-3
abundance: -
j_gene: TRBJ2-2
d_gene: -

CDR3nt: TGTGCCACCAGCACCAAGACTAGCGGGAGGGATGAGCAGTTCTTC
CDR3aa: CATSTKTSGRDEQFF
v_gene: TRBV15
abundance: -
j_gene: TRBJ2-1
d_gene: TRBD2

CDR3nt: TGTGCCAGCAGCTTGGGTGGGGGGGGCGGCACAGATACGCAGTATTTT
CDR3aa: CASSLGGGGGTDTQYF
v_gene: TRBV5-4
abundance: -
j_gene: TRBJ2-3
d_gene: -

CDR3nt: TGTGCCTGGAGGAACAGGGAGACGGGGAATTCACCCCTCCACTTT
CDR3aa: CAWRNRETGNSPLHF
v_gene: TRBV30
abundance: -
j_gene: TRBJ1-6
d_gene: -

CDR3nt: TGTGCCAGCAGTTACCCAGGGGGGGGCTACACCTTC
CDR3aa: CASSYPGGGYTF
v_gene: TRBV6-6
abundance: -
j_gene: TRBJ1-2
d_gene: TRBD1

CDR3nt: TGTGCCAGCAGCCCCTTGGGGGGCGGGGAGCTGTTTTTT
CDR3aa: CASSPLGGGELFF
v_gene: TRBV7-2
abundance: -
j_gene: TRBJ2-2
d_gene: -

CDR3nt: TGCAGTCCCAGGCCCTATGGCTACACCTTC
CDR3aa: CSPRPYGYTF
v_gene: TRBV20-1
abundance: once
j_gene: TRBJ1-2
d_gene: -

CDR3nt: TGTGCCAGCAGTTTAGGCACTAGCGGGAGGGACGAGCAGTACTTC
CDR3aa: CASSLGTSGRDEQYF
v_gene: TRBV27
abundance: -
j_gene: TRBJ2-7
d_gene: TRBD2

CDR3nt: TGCGCCAGCAGCTTGGCCGGACTAGCGAGCTACAATGAGCAGTTCTTC
CDR3aa: CASSLAGLASYNEQFF
v_gene: TRBV5-1
abundance: -
j_gene: TRBJ2-1
d_gene: TRBD2

CDR3nt: TGTGCCGGCAGGACTAGCGGGAGAATCGAGACCCAGTACTTC
CDR3aa: CAGRTSGRIETQYF
v_gene: TRBV2
abundance: -
j_gene: TRBJ2-5
d_gene: TRBD2

CDR3nt: TGTGCCAGCAGTGAAGGGTACCGGGAGACCCAGTACTTC
CDR3aa: CASSEGYRETQYF
v_gene: TRBV6-1
abundance: -
j_gene: TRBJ2-5
d_gene: -

CDR3nt: TGTGCCAGCAGCTCAGGGGCACGAGGCTACACCTTC
CDR3aa: CASSSGARGYTF
v_gene: TRBV11-3
abundance: -
j_gene: TRBJ1-2
d_gene: -

CDR3nt: TGTGCCAGCAACCCCCTCCCCAGCGCCGGCACAGATACGCAGTATTTT
CDR3aa: CASNPLPSAGTDTQYF
v_gene: TRBV5-4
abundance: -
j_gene: TRBJ2-3
d_gene: -

CDR3nt: TGTGCCGCCCGGGACAGGGGCGCAGCTGGGGCCAACGTCCTGACTTTC
CDR3aa: CAARDRGAAGANVLTF
v_gene: TRBV15
abundance: -
j_gene: TRBJ2-6
d_gene: TRBD1

CDR3nt: TGTGCCAGCACCCTTAGGGGGGGACCTACCTACGAGCAGTACTTC
CDR3aa: CASTLRGGPTYEQYF
v_gene: TRBV28
abundance: -
j_gene: TRBJ2-7
d_gene: -

CDR3nt: TGCGCCAGCAGAGCACAGGGCGGGAACACCATATATTTT
CDR3aa: CASRAQGGNTIYF
v_gene: TRBV5-1
abundance: -
j_gene: TRBJ1-3
d_gene: -

CDR3nt: TGCGCCAGCAGGTTGGGGGCCAATGAAAAACTGTTTTTT
CDR3aa: CASRLGANEKLFF
v_gene: TRBV5-1
abundance: -
j_gene: TRBJ1-4
d_gene: -

CDR3nt: TGTGCCAGCAGCTTAGTCCAGGGCAGCTCCTACGAGCAGTACTTC
CDR3aa: CASSLVQGSSYEQYF
v_gene: TRBV7-2
abundance: few
j_gene: TRBJ2-7
d_gene: -

CDR3nt: TGCAGCGTCGCTGACAGGGGGGGCTACGGCTACACCTTC
CDR3aa: CSVADRGGYGYTF
v_gene: TRBV29-1
abundance: -
j_gene: TRBJ1-2
d_gene: TRBD1

CDR3nt: TGTGCCAGCAGTGTTCGACTAGCGACAGATACGCAGTATTTT
CDR3aa: CASSVRLATDTQYF
v_gene: TRBV6-1
abundance: -
j_gene: TRBJ2-3
d_gene: TRBD2

CDR3nt: TGTGCCTGGAGTGTACCGGGGGGACCTGGAAACACCATATATTTT
CDR3aa: CAWSVPGGPGNTIYF
v_gene: TRBV30
abundance: few
j_gene: TRBJ1-3
d_gene: -

CDR3nt: TGTGCCAGCAGCTTTCCACCAGGCACTAATTCACCCCTCCACTTT
CDR3aa: CASSFPPGTNSPLHF
v_gene: TRBV5-6
abundance: -
j_gene: TRBJ1-6
d_gene: -

CDR3nt: TGTGCCAGCTTGAGGGACAGACGAGAAGAGACCCAGTACTTC
CDR3aa: CASLRDRREETQYF
v_gene: TRBV5-4
abundance: -
j_gene: TRBJ2-5
d_gene: TRBD1

CDR3nt: TGTGCCAGTAGTATGATGAGTGACAGTGGGACAGATACGCAGTATTTT
CDR3aa: CASSMMSDSGTDTQYF
v_gene: TRBV19
abundance: once
j_gene: TRBJ2-3
d_gene: -

CDR3nt: TGTGCTAGTGGTTTGGTACAGGGTTTAACGGGGCGCCTTGGAAACACCATATATTTT
CDR3aa: CASGLVQGLTGRLGNTIYF
v_gene: TRBV12-5
abundance: once
j_gene: TRBJ1-3
d_gene: -

CDR3nt: TGTGCCAGCAGTTACTCCCGCGGCTCTGGGGCCAACGTCCTGACTTTC
CDR3aa: CASSYSRGSGANVLTF
v_gene: TRBV6-6
abundance: once
j_gene: TRBJ2-6
d_gene: -

CDR3nt: TGTGCCTGGAGTGTAGGGGCGACCTCTGGAAACACCATATATTTT
CDR3aa: CAWSVGATSGNTIYF
v_gene: TRBV30
abundance: -
j_gene: TRBJ1-3
d_gene: -

CDR3nt: TGTGCCTGGAGACAACAGCTGGGTAATGAAAAACTGTTTTTT
CDR3aa: CAWRQQLGNEKLFF
v_gene: TRBV30
abundance: -
j_gene: TRBJ1-4
d_gene: -

CDR3nt: TGTGCCAGCAGTCCCTTTACAACCGCCGAGCAGTACTTC
CDR3aa: CASSPFTTAEQYF
v_gene: TRBV2
abundance: -
j_gene: TRBJ2-7
d_gene: -

CDR3nt: TGTGCCAGCAGTCAGGGGACGGCCTCTGGAAACACCATATATTTT
CDR3aa: CASSQGTASGNTIYF
v_gene: TRBV7-8
abundance: -
j_gene: TRBJ1-3
d_gene: -

CDR3nt: TGTGCCAGCAGTTTCCGGACAGGCAATGGCTACACCTTC
CDR3aa: CASSFRTGNGYTF
v_gene: TRBV6-5
abundance: few
j_gene: TRBJ1-2
d_gene: TRBD1

CDR3nt: TGTGCCAGTTCCGTTGGTAGCAGCACAGATACGCAGTATTTT
CDR3aa: CASSVGSSTDTQYF
v_gene: TRBV18
abundance: -
j_gene: TRBJ2-3
d_gene: -

CDR3nt: TGTGCCAGCAGCCCGGGATACGAGCAGTACTTC
CDR3aa: CASSPGYEQYF
v_gene: TRBV27
abundance: -
j_gene: TRBJ2-7
d_gene: -

CDR3nt: TGTGCCAGCAGCTTGGGCCTCAGCGGGGAGTCCTACAATGAGCAGTTCTTC
CDR3aa: CASSLGLSGESYNEQFF
v_gene: TRBV5-6
abundance: -
j_gene: TRBJ2-1
d_gene: TRBD2

CDR3nt: TGTGCCTGGAGGGGAGGGTATGAGCAGTACTTC
CDR3aa: CAWRGGYEQYF
v_gene: TRBV30
abundance: -
j_gene: TRBJ2-7
d_gene: TRBD2

CDR3nt: TGTGCCAGCAGTTACTCGACAGGGAACTACGAGCAGTACTTC
CDR3aa: CASSYSTGNYEQYF
v_gene: TRBV6-5
abundance: -
j_gene: TRBJ2-7
d_gene: TRBD1

CDR3nt: TGTGCCAGCAGCTTTAATGGAGGATCACCCCTCCACTTT
CDR3aa: CASSFNGGSPLHF
v_gene: TRBV5-6
abundance: -
j_gene: TRBJ1-6
d_gene: -

CDR3nt: TGTGCCAGCAGTGGGGACAAGGACAATGAGCAGTTCTTC
CDR3aa: CASSGDKDNEQFF
v_gene: TRBV2
abundance: -
j_gene: TRBJ2-1
d_gene: -

CDR3nt: TGTGCCAGCAGTCCCAGTAAGGGGAGGCAAGAGACCCAGTACTTC
CDR3aa: CASSPSKGRQETQYF
v_gene: TRBV11-3
abundance: once
j_gene: TRBJ2-5
d_gene: -

CDR3nt: TGTGCCAGCAGCGTAGCTAGCGGGTTTAGCTCCTACAATGAGCAGTTCTTC
CDR3aa: CASSVASGFSSYNEQFF
v_gene: TRBV9
abundance: -
j_gene: TRBJ2-1
d_gene: TRBD2